This T cell receptor (beta chain) was sequenced for a study of blood T cell repertoires in COVID-19. Overall study context: Nucleic acid was either cDNA or gDNA, and it came from T cells, B-cell-depleted T cells, or PBMCs.

Original analysis: Researchers report that nucleated cell counts were estimated from reference gene primer amplification. Here immunoSEQ multiplex PCR was the method, and the copy in TCRdb shows in-frame clones only, minus some. The DNA gave D and trimming, while V, J and clone size come from that table. The table shows over 150,000 clones, with almost 85% occurring only once. The V end lost 7 bases, the J end lost 1 base, and 11 bases lay between the germline ends. Germline lookup yields CDR1 LNHDA and CDR2 SQIVND (reference sequence). The CDR3 runs 14 residues. The receptor comes from a man aged 18 to 30 with active or convalescent COVID-19. The chain has TRBV19 and TRBJ1-5, with a weak D call TRBD1 (5 bases). The sequenced sample was peripheral blood. This CDR3 reads CASTLRQSNQPQHF. Here the CDR3 DNA reads TGTGCCAGTACTTTAAGACAGAGCAATCAGCCCCAGCATTTT.